These 10 T cell receptor beta chains share one sample of origin, sequenced in a study of shared clonotypes between healthy human individuals. Assay used: immunoSEQ multiplex PCR; TCRdb lists only in-frame clones, some missing. The sample has 200,000 to 250,000 clones, 60% to 70% seen once. The sequenced sample was memory CD4+ T cells sorted from blood. The subset denotes: CD45RA-negative fraction. These receptors were obtained from a man aged 30 to 39 in good health.

This clone was seen a handful of times. V and J are TRBV28 and TRBJ1-5; D gene ambiguous. Germline assignment: CDR1 MDHEN and CDR2 SYDVKM. The CDR3 contains 12 residues. V lost 5 bases, J lost 3 bases, and 5 bases lay in between. The CDR3 protein is CASSANNQPQHF. DNA of the CDR3: TGTGCCAGCAGTGCAAACAATCAGCCCCAGCATTTT.

This clone was observed a handful of times. The chain has TRBV5-6 and TRBJ2-2, with D uncertain. The CDR3 contains 14 residues. With 4 bases removed from V and 1 base from J, the gap between germline ends came to 8 bases. The germline V gene has CDR1 SGHDT and CDR2 YYEEEE. In nucleotides, the CDR3 is TGTGCCAGCAGCCCGGAGTGGAACACCGGGGAGCTGTTTTTT. Residues: CASSPEWNTGELFF.

This clone showed up just a few times. V usage is TRBV28 and J usage is TRBJ2-7; D is unresolved. Germline CDR1 reads MDHEN; CDR2 reads SYDVKM. V was cut by 5 bases and J by 4 bases, with 12 bases left in between. This CDR3 comprises 13 residues. Written as DNA, the CDR3 is TGTGCCAGCAGTCGCAACCTGGGTTACGAGCAGTACTTC. As protein: CASSRNLGYEQYF.

For this clone: A read error is possible here, since a much larger clone lies one base away. The chain recombines TRBV20-1 with TRBJ2-2; D call uncertain. V lost 2 bases, J lost 3 bases, and 1 base lay in between. CDR3 size: 11 residues. The V gene's germline CDR1 is DFQATT and CDR2 SNEGSKA (reference sequence). In DNA, the CDR3 is TGCAGTGCTAGATACACCGGGGAGCTGTTTTTT. Translated, it gives CSARYTGELFF.

The V gene is TRBV7-2, the J gene TRBJ2-1; either TRBD1 or TRBD2 may fit D (5 bases each). The CDR3 totals 15 residues. Germline values: CDR1 SGHTA, CDR2 FQGNSA. The V end was cut by 5 bases, the J end by 0 bases, with 11 bases between. The CDR3 sequence is CASSLRGNSYNEQFF. The CDR3 nucleotides read TGTGCCAGCAGCCTCCGGGGCAACTCCTACAATGAGCAGTTCTTC.

V and J are TRBV11-2 and TRBJ1-1; tentatively, D is TRBD1 (6 bases). Looked up from germline, CDR1 is SGHAT and CDR2 is FQNNGV. The CDR3 loop spans 13 amino acids. Trimming shortened V by 5 bases and J by 11 bases, and 18 bases separated the two germline ends. Here the CDR3 reads CASSLQTGTKAFF. CDR3 sequence (DNA): TGTGCCAGCAGCCTCCAAACCGGGACAAAGGCTTTCTTT.

The chain joins TRBV7-9 to TRBJ2-7, with 12 bases identical to TRBD2. Germline CDR1 and CDR2: SEHNR and FQNEAQ (reference sequence). This CDR3 comprises 15 residues. Trimming removed 6 bases from V and 6 bases from J; junction bases left unmatched: 9. The CDR3 nucleotides read TGTGCCAGCAGAAAGACTAGCGGGAGCGGTCGCGAGCAGTACTTC. It specifies CASRKTSGSGREQYF.

This clone showed up just a few times. This chain joins TRBV7-2 and TRBJ1-2; maybe TRBD1 (6 bases). The V gene lost 8 bases and the J gene lost 4 bases, with 14 bases spanning the gap. The CDR3 spans 13 residues. The germline gives CDR1 SGHTA, CDR2 FQGNSA. CDR3 coding DNA: TGTGCCAGCGGGCCGCGAGGGGGCTATGGCTACACCTTC. Its protein product is CASGPRGGYGYTF.

The chain couples TRBV30 to TRBJ1-2; TRBD1 might be the D (5 bases). V was clipped by 2 bases and J by 1 base, with 8 bases between them. CDR1 is GTSNPN, CDR2 SVGIG, per germline (reference sequence). The CDR3 loop spans 13 amino acids. The CDR3 DNA follows: TGTGCCTGGAGTACAGGTTTTAACTATGGCTACACCTTC. Protein: CAWSTGFNYGYTF.

This clone was picked up a small number of times. The rearrangement joins TRBV11-1 to TRBJ1-2; D is ambiguous. Trimming shortened V by 4 bases and J by 2 bases, and 8 bases separated the two germline ends. The CDR3 has 13 residues. CDR1 is SGHAT and CDR2 is FQDESV in the germline V gene (reference sequence). The CDR3 nucleotides are TGTGCCAGCAGCTCGGCAAGGAACTATGGCTACACCTTC. Encoded protein: CASSSARNYGYTF.